This T cell receptor (beta chain) derives from a study of cytomegalovirus exposure and HLA in healthy donors. TCRdb's copy holds only in-frame clones and misses some; the assay was immunoSEQ multiplex PCR. Among under 250,000 clones listed, around 90% were seen once. Study results and caveats: In vitro checks showed that a few CMV-associated chains really do target CMV antigens. It was 150 to 200 TCR beta chains that were listed as cytomegalovirus-associated. That first-cohort TCR clusters tended to co-occur in the 130 or so validation repertoires was found in a later analysis.

Concerning this clone: Its antigen remains unidentified.

The V gene lost 2 bases and the J gene lost 9 bases, with 11 bases spanning the gap. This CDR3 has 13 amino acids. The germline V gene encodes CDR1 LGHNA and CDR2 YNFKEQ. The sequenced material came from PBMCs. This chain connects TRBV4-2 to TRBJ2-1; a possible D gene is TRBD2 (5 bases). This TCR derives from a woman between 18 and 29 years old in good health and CMV-seropositive. The CDR3 coding sequence is TGTGCCAGCAGCCAAAGGGTAGAGGGTGAGCAGTTCTTC. It yields the protein CASSQRVEGEQFF.